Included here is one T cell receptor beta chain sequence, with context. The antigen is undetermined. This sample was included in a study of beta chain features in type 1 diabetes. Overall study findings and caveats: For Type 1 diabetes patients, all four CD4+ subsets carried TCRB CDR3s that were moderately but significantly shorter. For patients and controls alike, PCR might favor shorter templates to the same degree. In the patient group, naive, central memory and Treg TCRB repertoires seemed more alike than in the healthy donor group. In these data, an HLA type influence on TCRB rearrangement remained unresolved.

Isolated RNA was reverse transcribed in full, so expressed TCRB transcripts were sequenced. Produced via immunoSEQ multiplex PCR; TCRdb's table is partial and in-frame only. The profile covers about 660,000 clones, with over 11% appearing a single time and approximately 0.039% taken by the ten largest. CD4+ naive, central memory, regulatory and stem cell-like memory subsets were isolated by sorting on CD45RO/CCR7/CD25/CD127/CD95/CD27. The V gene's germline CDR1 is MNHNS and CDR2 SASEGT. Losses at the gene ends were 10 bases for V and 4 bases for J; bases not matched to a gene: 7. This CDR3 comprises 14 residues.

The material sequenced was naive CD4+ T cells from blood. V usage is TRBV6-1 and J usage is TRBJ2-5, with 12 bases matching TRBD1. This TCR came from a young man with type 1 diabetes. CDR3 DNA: TGTGCCACCGCGAAGGGACAGGGGGCAGAGACCCAGTACTTC. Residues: CATAKGQGAETQYF.